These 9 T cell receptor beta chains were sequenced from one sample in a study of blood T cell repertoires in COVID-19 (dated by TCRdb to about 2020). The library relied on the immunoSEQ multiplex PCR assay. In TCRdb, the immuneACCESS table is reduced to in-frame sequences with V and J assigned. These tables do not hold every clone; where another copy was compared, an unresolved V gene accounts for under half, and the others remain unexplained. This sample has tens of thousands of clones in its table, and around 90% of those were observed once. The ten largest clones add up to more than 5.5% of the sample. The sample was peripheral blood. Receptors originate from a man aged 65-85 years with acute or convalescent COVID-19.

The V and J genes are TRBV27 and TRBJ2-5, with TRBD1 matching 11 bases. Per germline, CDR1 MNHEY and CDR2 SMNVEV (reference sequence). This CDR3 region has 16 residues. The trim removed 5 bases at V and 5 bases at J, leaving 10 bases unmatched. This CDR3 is CASSPRRTGGRETQYF. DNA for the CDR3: TGTGCCAGCAGTCCTCGAAGGACAGGGGGCAGGGAGACCCAGTACTTC.

The CDR3 loop is CASSLADGGGTIYEQYF. The CDR3 DNA follows: TGTGCCAGCAGCTTAGCGGATGGCGGGGGAACTATCTACGAGCAGTACTTC. The chain is built from TRBV7-9 and TRBJ2-7, with 7 positions matching TRBD2. The J segment lost 3 bases and the V segment lost 0 bases, leaving 11 bases of the junction unmatched. Germline V CDR1 and CDR2: SEHNR, FQNEAQ (reference sequence). This CDR3 contains 17 residues.

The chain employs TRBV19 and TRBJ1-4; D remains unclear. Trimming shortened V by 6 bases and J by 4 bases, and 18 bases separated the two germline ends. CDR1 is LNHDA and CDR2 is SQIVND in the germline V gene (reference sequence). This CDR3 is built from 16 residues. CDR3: CASRLSGAPGNEKLFF. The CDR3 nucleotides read TGTGCCAGTAGACTCTCCGGTGCCCCTGGTAATGAAAAACTGTTTTTT.

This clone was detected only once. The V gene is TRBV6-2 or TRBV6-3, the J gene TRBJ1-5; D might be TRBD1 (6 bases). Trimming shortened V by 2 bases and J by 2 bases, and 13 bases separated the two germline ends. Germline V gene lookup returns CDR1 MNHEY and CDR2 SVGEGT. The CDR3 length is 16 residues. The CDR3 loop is CASSYGAYRGNQPQHF. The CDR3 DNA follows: TGTGCCAGCAGTTACGGGGCCTACAGGGGCAATCAGCCCCAGCATTTT.

The CDR3 sequence is CASSRRTGGGNTIYF. The CDR3 region has the DNA TGTGCCAGCAGCCGAAGGACAGGGGGAGGAAACACCATATATTTT. The chain links TRBV6-5 to TRBJ1-3; 10 bases line up with TRBD1. CDR1 and CDR2 (germline): MNHEY, SVGAGI. This CDR3 has 15 amino acids. The junction had 6 bases not matched to a gene; V was cut back by 6 bases and J by 4 bases.

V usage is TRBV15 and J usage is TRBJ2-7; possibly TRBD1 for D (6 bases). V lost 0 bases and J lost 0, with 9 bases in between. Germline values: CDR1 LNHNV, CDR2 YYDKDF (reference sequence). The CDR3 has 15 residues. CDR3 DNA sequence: TGTGCCACCAGCAGAGATTCACAGGGCTCCTACGAGCAGTACTTC. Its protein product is CATSRDSQGSYEQYF.

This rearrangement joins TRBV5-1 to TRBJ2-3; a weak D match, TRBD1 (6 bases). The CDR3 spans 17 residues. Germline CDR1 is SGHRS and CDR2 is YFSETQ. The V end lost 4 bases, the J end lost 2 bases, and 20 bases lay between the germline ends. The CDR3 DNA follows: TGCGCCAGCAGCCTCCCTGGAACAGGGATCCACACAGATACGCAGTATTTT. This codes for CASSLPGTGIHTDTQYF.

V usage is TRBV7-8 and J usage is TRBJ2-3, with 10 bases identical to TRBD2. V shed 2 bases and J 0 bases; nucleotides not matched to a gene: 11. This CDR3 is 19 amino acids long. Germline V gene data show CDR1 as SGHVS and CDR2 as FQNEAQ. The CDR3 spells CASSLPLRTSGTSTDTQYF. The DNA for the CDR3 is TGTGCCAGCAGCTTACCCCTGAGGACTAGCGGAACTAGCACAGATACGCAGTATTTT.

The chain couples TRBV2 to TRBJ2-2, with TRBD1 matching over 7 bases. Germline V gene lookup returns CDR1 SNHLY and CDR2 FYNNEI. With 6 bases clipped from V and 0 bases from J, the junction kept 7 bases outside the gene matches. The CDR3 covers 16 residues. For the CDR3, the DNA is TGTGCCAGCAGGGAGACCGGGACAGCGAACACCGGGGAGCTGTTTTTT. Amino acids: CASRETGTANTGELFF. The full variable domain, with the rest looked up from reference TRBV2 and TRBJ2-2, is EPEVTQTPSHQVTQMGQEVILRCVPISNHLYFYWYRQILGQKVEFLVSFYNNEISEKSEIFDDQFSVERPDGSNFTLKIRSTKLEDSAMYFCASRETGTANTGELFFGEGSRLTVL.